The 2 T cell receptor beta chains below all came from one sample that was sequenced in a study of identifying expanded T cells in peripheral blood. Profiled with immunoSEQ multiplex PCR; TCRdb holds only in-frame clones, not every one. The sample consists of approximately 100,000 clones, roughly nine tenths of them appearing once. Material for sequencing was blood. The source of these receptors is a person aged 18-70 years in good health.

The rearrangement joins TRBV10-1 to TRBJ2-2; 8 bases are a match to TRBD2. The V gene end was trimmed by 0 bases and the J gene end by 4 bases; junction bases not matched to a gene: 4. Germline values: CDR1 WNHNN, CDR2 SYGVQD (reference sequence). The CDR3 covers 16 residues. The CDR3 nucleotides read TGCGCCAGCAGTGAGTCAACTGCGGGGGGCACCGGGGAGCTGTTTTTT. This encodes CASSESTAGGTGELFF.

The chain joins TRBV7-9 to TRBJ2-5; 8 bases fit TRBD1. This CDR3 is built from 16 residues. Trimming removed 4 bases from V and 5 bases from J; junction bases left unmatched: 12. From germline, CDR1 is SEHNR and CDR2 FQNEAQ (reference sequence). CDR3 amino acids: CASSSTRTGPRETQYF. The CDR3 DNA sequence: TGTGCCAGCAGCTCCACCCGGACAGGGCCTCGGGAGACCCAGTACTTC. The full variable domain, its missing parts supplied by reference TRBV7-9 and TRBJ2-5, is DTGVSQNPRHKITKRGQNVTFRCDPISEHNRLYWYRQTLGQGPEFLTYFQNEAQLEKSRLLSDRFSAERPKGSFSTLEIQRTEQGDSAMYLCASSSTRTGPRETQYFGPGTRLLVL.